This T cell receptor beta chain was documented in a study of T cells in tuberculosis. Study context: This South African cohort compared adolescents with or without latent tuberculosis against adults with active tuberculosis. PBMC were archived before or within 7 days of starting treatment.

Described time point: new active TB diagnosis, blood taken before or within 7 days of starting treatment. HIV-seronegative South African adults aged 18 years or older had newly diagnosed active tuberculosis. Study-wide findings and caveats: GEM motif frequencies gave approximately 70% accuracy; the GMM repertoire gave about 86%.

Comments on this clone: Its matching antigen is unknown.

Clones were read by immunoSEQ multiplex PCR, and TCRdb kept only the in-frame ones, dropping some. Among about 35,000 clones, 93% were seen once, and the ten largest hold around 10%. This receptor was taken from an adult with tuberculosis. Sequenced material: PBMCs, taken at tuberculosis diagnosis.

CDR3 in amino acids: CAWSTDRGTLNEKLFF. CDR3 nucleotides: TGTGCCTGGAGTACAGACAGGGGAACGTTGAATGAAAAACTGTTTTTT. The chain recombines TRBV30 with TRBJ1-4; TRBD1 aligns across 8 bases. Germline CDR1 GTSNPN, CDR2 SVGIG (reference sequence). The CDR3 has 16 residues. Unmatched junction bases numbered 10, after V lost 2 bases and J lost 5 bases.